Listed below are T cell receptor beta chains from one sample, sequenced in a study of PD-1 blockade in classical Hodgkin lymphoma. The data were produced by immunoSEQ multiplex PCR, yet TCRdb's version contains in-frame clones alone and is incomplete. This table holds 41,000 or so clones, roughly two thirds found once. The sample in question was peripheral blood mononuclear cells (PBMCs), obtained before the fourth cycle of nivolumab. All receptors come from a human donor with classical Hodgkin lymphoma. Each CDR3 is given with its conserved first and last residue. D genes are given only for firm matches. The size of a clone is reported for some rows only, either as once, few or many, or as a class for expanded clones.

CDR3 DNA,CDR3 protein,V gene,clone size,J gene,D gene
TGCGCCAGCAGCCAGACGACGGTGAGCTCCTACGAGCAGTACTTC,CASSQTTVSSYEQYF,TRBV4-3,NA,TRBJ2-7,NA
TGCGCCAGCAGCCAAGAAAGCTCCTATAATTCACCCCTCCACTTT,CASSQESSYNSPLHF,TRBV4-3,NA,TRBJ1-6,NA
TGTGCCACGCTATTAATTGGCTATGGCTACACCTTC,CATLLIGYGYTF,TRBV28,NA,TRBJ1-2,NA
TGTGCCTGGAGTGTTGGTCCAAATCAGCCCCAGCATTTT,CAWSVGPNQPQHF,TRBV30,NA,TRBJ1-5,NA
TGTGCCAGCAGTGTCTACAGGGACGTGGACAATGAGCAGTTCTTC,CASSVYRDVDNEQFF,TRBV6-1,NA,TRBJ2-1,NA
TGTGCCAGCAGCCACGGGACAGCAAATAGCAATCAGCCCCAGCATTTT,CASSHGTANSNQPQHF,TRBV4-2,NA,TRBJ1-5,TRBD1
TGTGCCAGCAGCCACCGGGACAGGGATATCTACGAGCAGTACTTC,CASSHRDRDIYEQYF,TRBV7-9,NA,TRBJ2-7,TRBD1
TGTGCCAGCAGCCAAGGGACAGGCCAAGTCTCTGGCGATACGCAGTATTTT,CASSQGTGQVSGDTQYF,TRBV4-2,NA,TRBJ2-3,TRBD1
TGTGCCATCAGTGGGGCCCAGGGGGCTGAAGCTTTCTTT,CAISGAQGAEAFF,TRBV10-3,NA,TRBJ1-1,TRBD1
TGTGCCAGCTTCACTCAAACGGGAGATAACTATGGCTACACCTTC,CASFTQTGDNYGYTF,TRBV6-5,once,TRBJ1-2,NA
TGTGCCAGCAGTGAATTCAGGCAGGCCACTCTGAACACTGAAGCTTTCTTT,CASSEFRQATLNTEAFF,TRBV6-1,NA,TRBJ1-1,NA
TGTGCCAGCAGCCCTCTAAGGGGAGGTGATGAAAAACTGTTTTTT,CASSPLRGGDEKLFF,TRBV5-4,NA,TRBJ1-4,NA
TGTGCCAGCAGTGAAACCGGGACAGCGTTTTTGGGACTCTACGAGCAGTACTTC,CASSETGTAFLGLYEQYF,TRBV6-1,NA,TRBJ2-7,NA
TGTGCCAGCAGCGTAGGGCCGGGACTAGCGGGGGGTAGCTCCTACAATGAGCAGTTCTTC,CASSVGPGLAGGSSYNEQFF,TRBV9,few,TRBJ2-1,TRBD2
TGTGCCAGCAGCTTGGACTTTAGGGCGGGGGGCGGAGGGCAGTTCTTC,CASSLDFRAGGGGQFF,TRBV11-2,many,TRBJ2-1,TRBD2
TGCGCCAGCGGGACAGGGGGAACAAACTATGGCTACACCTTC,CASGTGGTNYGYTF,TRBV5-1,few,TRBJ1-2,TRBD1
TGTGCCATTACAGGGTTGACTTCCTACGAGCAGTACTTC,CAITGLTSYEQYF,TRBV28,NA,TRBJ2-7,NA
TGTGCCAGCAGCCAACTTTCAGGGAGCGAGCAGTACTTC,CASSQLSGSEQYF,TRBV4-2,NA,TRBJ2-7,NA
TGCGCCAGCAGCTTGGAGGGACGCACAGATACGCAGTATTTT,CASSLEGRTDTQYF,TRBV5-1,NA,TRBJ2-3,NA
TGCGCCAGCAGCCAAGATCGGACTAGCGGGAGGGTCTACGAGCAGTACTTC,CASSQDRTSGRVYEQYF,TRBV4-1,medium-sized,TRBJ2-7,TRBD2
TGTGCCAGAAGCTTAGTAGCTCGGACAGGGGCCGCCTCTGACGAGCAGTACTTC,CARSLVARTGAASDEQYF,TRBV7-5,NA,TRBJ2-7,NA
TGTGCCAGCCGCCCGACAGGGGACTATGGCTACACCTTC,CASRPTGDYGYTF,TRBV19,medium-sized,TRBJ1-2,TRBD1
TGTGCCAGCAGGATGAATGCAGGGGAGGGAAACACCATATATTTT,CASRMNAGEGNTIYF,TRBV2,NA,TRBJ1-3,NA
TGTGCCAGCAGCTTAGGGGGGGAGAACACTGAAGCTTTCTTT,CASSLGGENTEAFF,TRBV7-3,NA,TRBJ1-1,NA
TGTGCCAGCAGTGAAGTGGAGGGGCCGTACGAGCAGTACTTC,CASSEVEGPYEQYF,TRBV6-1,once,TRBJ2-7,NA
TGTGCCAGCAGCCAGCGGACAGGCCGAATAACAGATACGCAGTATTTT,CASSQRTGRITDTQYF,TRBV11-1,NA,TRBJ2-3,TRBD1
TGTGCCAGCTCACAATATCAAACAGATACGCAGTATTTT,CASSQYQTDTQYF,TRBV9,few,TRBJ2-3,NA
TGTGCCACCAGCAGAGATCCTCAGGGGGAAGAGACCCAGTACTTC,CATSRDPQGEETQYF,TRBV15,NA,TRBJ2-5,TRBD1
TGTGCCAGCAGCCCGGACACCGGCCGTATGAAAACTGAAGCTTTCTTT,CASSPDTGRMKTEAFF,TRBV7-9,NA,TRBJ1-1,NA
TGTGCCAGCAGTCTAGGGGGGGTTCCTCATGAAGCTTTCTTT,CASSLGGVPHEAFF,TRBV2,NA,TRBJ1-1,NA
TGTGCCAGCAGCGCCACGACAGGGCTGAACACTGAAGCTTTCTTT,CASSATTGLNTEAFF,TRBV9,NA,TRBJ1-1,TRBD1
TGTGCCAGCAGCCGGCTTGCCGGGACTGTTGACTCTGGGGCCAACGTCCTGACTTTC,CASSRLAGTVDSGANVLTF,TRBV5-6,NA,TRBJ2-6,NA
TGTGCCACCAGCAAGGGGGACAGGGATGAAGTAGGTAACACTGAAGCTTTCTTT,CATSKGDRDEVGNTEAFF,TRBV15,NA,TRBJ1-1,TRBD1
TGCGCCAGCAGCTACTCCTACGAGCAGTACTTC,CASSYSYEQYF,TRBV5-1,NA,TRBJ2-7,NA
TGTGCCAGCAGCCAATTCCAGTTTTCCTATGGCTACACCTTC,CASSQFQFSYGYTF,TRBV14,NA,TRBJ1-2,NA
TGTGCCAGCAGGATAGCCTATGAGCAGTTCTTC,CASRIAYEQFF,TRBV11-2,NA,TRBJ2-1,NA
TGTGCCAGCAGCTTACCTCCTAGCGGGGGAAACGAGCAGTACTTC,CASSLPPSGGNEQYF,TRBV7-8,NA,TRBJ2-7,TRBD2
TGTGCCAGCAGCCGCGCCGGGGGGGTAAACACCGGGGAGCTGTTTTTT,CASSRAGGVNTGELFF,TRBV11-2,NA,TRBJ2-2,TRBD2
TGTGCCATCAAGCCGGTGGGTACGATGACTGAAGCTTTCTTT,CAIKPVGTMTEAFF,TRBV6-5,NA,TRBJ1-1,NA
TGTGCCAGCAGCCCCCTAGGGGGAATGGAGACCCAGTACTTC,CASSPLGGMETQYF,TRBV7-9,NA,TRBJ2-5,NA
TGTGCCAGCAGTAAATTAGCGGGGGGCAAAGAGACCCAGTACTTC,CASSKLAGGKETQYF,TRBV27,NA,TRBJ2-5,TRBD2
TGTGCCAGCAGCCTCGGCGAGTGGGAGCAGTTCTTC,CASSLGEWEQFF,TRBV7-9,NA,TRBJ2-1,NA
TGTGCCAGCATGATCCGTCTAGTGTCTGCGTCGACAGATACGCAGTATTTT,CASMIRLVSASTDTQYF,TRBV5-8,NA,TRBJ2-3,NA
TGTGCCAGCAGTTTGGGTGGGGTTGGAGGCGAGCAGTACTTC,CASSLGGVGGEQYF,TRBV27,NA,TRBJ2-7,NA
TGTGCCAGCAGTGACACCTACAATGAGCAGTTCTTC,CASSDTYNEQFF,TRBV2,NA,TRBJ2-1,NA
TGTGCCAGCAGTGGACAGGGAGGTGGCTACACCTTC,CASSGQGGGYTF,TRBV27,NA,TRBJ1-2,TRBD1
TGCAGCGTTGATGGGTTGGCCGAGGGACTAGCGGGATACGAGCAGTTCTTC,CSVDGLAEGLAGYEQFF,TRBV29-1,once,TRBJ2-1,TRBD2
TGTGCCAGCAGTTGGACAGGGAGAGGGGATACGCAGTATTTT,CASSWTGRGDTQYF,TRBV27,medium-sized,TRBJ2-3,TRBD1
TGTGCCAGCAGCTTGGGTTATGAGTGGGGGACTGAAGCTTTCTTT,CASSLGYEWGTEAFF,TRBV5-4,NA,TRBJ1-1,NA
TGTGCCAGCAGCCAAGAGGGGCAGGGAACTAATGAAAAACTGTTTTTT,CASSQEGQGTNEKLFF,TRBV4-2,NA,TRBJ1-4,NA
TGTGCCAGCAGCGCACAGGGGAACACTGAAGCTTTCTTT,CASSAQGNTEAFF,TRBV6-1,NA,TRBJ1-1,NA
TGTGCCAGCAGTTACTCGTCTAGGGGCTTCACCTACGAGCAGTACTTC,CASSYSSRGFTYEQYF,TRBV6-5,NA,TRBJ2-7,NA
TGTGCCAGCAACGCAGTGGGGGCGATGAACACTGAAGCTTTCTTT,CASNAVGAMNTEAFF,TRBV28,NA,TRBJ1-1,NA
TGTGCCAGCAGCCCAGGGACAGGCTACAATGAGCAGTTCTTC,CASSPGTGYNEQFF,TRBV5-6,NA,TRBJ2-1,TRBD1